This TCR beta chain derives from a study of blood T cells in healthy people across ages. PCR was performed a second time for about 7 to 12 cycles using a sample-barcoded 5' primer and a J-beta primer mix. TCRdb used MiXCR to reprocess the 5' RACE reads, holding one entry per CDR3 protein. The data show about 730,000 distinct CDR3 sequences, approximately 43% seen once. The CDR3 loop spans 16 amino acids. Trimming took off 1 base at V and 2 bases at J, with 15 bases between the two ends. CDR1 and CDR2 from the germline V gene are SGHDN and FVKESK. The V and J genes are TRBV14 and TRBJ2-7; no clear D gene. What was sequenced was blood. This receptor was taken from a woman aged 60-75 years in good health. CDR3 amino acids: CASSQVGDSLTYEQYF. The DNA for the CDR3 is TGTGCCAGCAGCCAAGTTGGCGATTCCCTCACCTACGAGCAGTACTTC.